Each of the 25 T cell receptor beta chains below was sequenced from the same sample in a study of shared clonotypes between healthy human individuals. CD45RO-negative CD8 cells positively selected for CCR7 made up the naive population, which excluded terminally differentiated effector memory CD45RA+ cells. The protocol was immunoSEQ multiplex PCR, while the TCRdb copy is restricted to in-frame clones and leaves out a portion. The data hold nearly 2 million clones, with 85% to 95% observed a single time. The sample was naive CD8+ T cells sorted from blood. The origin of the receptors is a man between 18 and 35 years old in good health.

J is TRBJ2-1 and V is TRBV7-6; the match to TRBD2 covers 13 bases. Germline V gene data show CDR1 as SGHVS and CDR2 as FNYEAQ. V shed 3 bases, J shed 7 bases, and the junction held 6 bases outside the gene matches. The CDR3 contains 16 residues. The CDR3 DNA follows: TGTGCCAGCAGCTTCGGACTAGCGGGAGTTCGGAATGAGCAGTTCTTC. The encoded protein is CASSFGLAGVRNEQFF.

The chain combines TRBV14 with TRBJ2-7; D is uncertain. CDR1 and CDR2 from the germline V gene are SGHDN and FVKESK. V lost 3 bases and J 4 bases, leaving 7 bases between the germline ends. The CDR3 sequence is 12 residues long. The CDR3 coding sequence is TGTGCCAGCAGCCATGAGGATTACGAGCAGTACTTC. Translation gives CASSHEDYEQYF.

As concerns this clone: The identical CDR3 is also encoded by other nucleotide sequences in the sample. The V call is TRBV30, the J call TRBJ2-7; TRBD1 aligns across 9 bases. The CDR3 is 13 amino acids. The germline V gene has CDR1 GTSNPN and CDR2 SVGIG (reference sequence). V was clipped by 3 bases and J by 1 base; unmatched bases: 1. The CDR3 region is CAWRGQGSYEQYF. As DNA, the CDR3 is TGTGCCTGGAGGGGACAGGGATCCTACGAGCAGTACTTC.

This clone was picked up one time. V usage is TRBV27 and J usage is TRBJ1-2; perhaps TRBD1 as D (5 bases). Looked up from germline, CDR1 is MNHEY and CDR2 is SMNVEV (reference sequence). V was shortened by 6 bases and J by 4 bases, with 9 bases between the two germline ends. This CDR3 is built from 12 residues. The CDR3 sequence is CASRDTIYGYTF. For the CDR3, the DNA is TGTGCCAGCAGGGACACTATCTATGGCTACACCTTC.

On this clone: Other DNA variants within this sample encode the same CDR3. The chain carries TRBV4-1 and TRBJ2-7; D is ambiguous. Looked up from germline, CDR1 is MGHRA and CDR2 is YSYEKL. Trimming cost V 2 bases and J 1 base, with 9 bases left between them. The CDR3 is 14 amino acids. The CDR3 sequence: CASSQLLGSYEQYF. CDR3 nucleotide sequence: TGCGCCAGCAGCCAATTGCTAGGATCCTACGAGCAGTACTTC.

The chain has TRBV9 and TRBJ1-5; 12 nucleotides agree with TRBD1. Germline V gene data show CDR1 as SGDLS and CDR2 as YYNGEE. J was trimmed by 7 bases and V by 4 bases; bases with no gene match: 6. CDR3 length: 15 residues. The CDR3 reads CASSFGTGGGQPQHF. As DNA, the CDR3 is TGTGCCAGCAGCTTTGGGACAGGGGGCGGACAGCCCCAGCATTTT.

The chain joins TRBV30 to TRBJ1-2; possibly TRBD1 for D (6 bases). Trimming stripped 4 bases from V and 8 bases from J, with 26 bases between. This CDR3 has 16 residues. Germline V CDR1 and CDR2: GTSNPN, SVGIG (reference sequence). CDR3 nucleotides: TGTGCCTGGAAGCCCGCCGCCGGGACACGCGTATGGGGCTACACCTTC. This encodes CAWKPAAGTRVWGYTF.

As for this clone: The same CDR3 can be traced to other DNA sequences in this sample. This chain links TRBV6-5 with TRBJ1-2; D is ambiguous. V lost 0 bases and J 4 bases, leaving 6 bases between the germline ends. The CDR3 covers 13 residues. CDR1 is MNHEY, CDR2 SVGAGI, per germline. CDR3: CASSYSESYGYTF. In DNA, the CDR3 is TGTGCCAGCAGTTACTCCGAAAGCTATGGCTACACCTTC.

In its sample, this clone was seen once. The chain employs TRBV7-2 and TRBJ2-3; a possible D gene is TRBD2 (5 bases). This CDR3 spans 16 amino acids. V lost 4 bases to trimming and J lost 0 bases, with 14 bases between them. The germline V gene encodes CDR1 SGHTA and CDR2 FQGNSA. The CDR3 region has the DNA TGTGCCAGCAGCTCCATAAACGGGGTTAGCACAGATACGCAGTATTTT. Its translation is CASSSINGVSTDTQYF.

With respect to this clone: Distinct nucleotide sequences in the sample also encode this CDR3. The J gene is TRBJ1-2, the V gene TRBV7-9; TRBD1 matches 9 bases. Germline V gives CDR1 SEHNR, CDR2 FQNEAQ (reference sequence). The CDR3 totals 13 residues. V was pared by 4 bases and J by 8 bases, with 5 bases of the junction left unmatched. The CDR3 sequence: CASSYGTGYGYTF. CDR3 bases: TGTGCCAGCAGCTACGGGACAGGGTACGGCTACACCTTC.

The rearrangement uses TRBV5-6 and TRBJ2-3; D tentatively fits TRBD1 or TRBD2 (5 bases each). Trimming pared 3 bases from V and 5 bases from J, leaving 10 bases between. CDR1 and CDR2 (germline): SGHDT, YYEEEE. The CDR3 spans 13 residues. CDR3 in DNA: TGTGCCAGCAGCTCTGGGGCGGGAGATACGCAGTATTTT. Translated: CASSSGAGDTQYF.

This rearrangement joins TRBV5-1 to TRBJ1-4; no reliable D call. The CDR3 spans 15 residues. Germline loops: CDR1 SGHRS, CDR2 YFSETQ. V was pared by 4 bases and J by 4 bases, with 14 bases between. CDR3 nucleotides: TGCGCCAGCAGCAACGAGGGAAATATTAATGAAAAACTGTTTTTT. It specifies CASSNEGNINEKLFF.

The chain employs TRBV27 and TRBJ2-5; D might be TRBD2 (6 bases). V lost 6 bases and J 4 bases, leaving 12 bases between the germline ends. The CDR3 contains 13 residues. Germline assignment: CDR1 MNHEY and CDR2 SMNVEV (reference sequence). CDR3 coding DNA: TGTGCCAGCAGGAGCCTGGGGGGAGAGACCCAGTACTTC. Translated, it gives CASRSLGGETQYF.

V and J are TRBV6-5 and TRBJ2-7; D possibly corresponds to TRBD1 (6 bases). This CDR3 spans 16 amino acids. Germline assignment: CDR1 MNHEY and CDR2 SVGAGI. The ends were cut back, 0 bases at V and 6 bases at J, with 18 bases in the middle. The CDR3 spells CASSYSWAGENGEQYF. CDR3 DNA sequence: TGTGCCAGCAGTTACTCTTGGGCAGGGGAGAATGGCGAGCAGTACTTC.

V gene TRBV5-1 combines with J gene TRBJ2-4, with 10 bases matching TRBD1. J lost 8 bases, V lost 1 base, and 9 bases had no gene match. Germline loops: CDR1 SGHRS, CDR2 YFSETQ. The CDR3 has 16 residues. The DNA for the CDR3 is TGCGCCAGCAGCTTGTTTCCAGGGACAGGGGAAGACATTCAGTACTTC. Its translation is CASSLFPGTGEDIQYF.

On this clone itself: Other DNA sequences within the sample encode an identical CDR3. The V gene is TRBV28, the J gene TRBJ1-3; tentatively, D is TRBD1 (5 bases). The V and J ends lost 2 bases and 2 bases respectively, with 7 bases between them. The CDR3 is 14 amino acids. Germline V gene sequence: CDR1 MDHEN, CDR2 SYDVKM. The CDR3 region has the DNA TGTGCCAGCAGTTTAGGGGGAACTGGAAACACCATATATTTT. Protein product: CASSLGGTGNTIYF.

This clone has more than one count but fewer than ten. For the CDR3, the DNA is TGTGCCAGCAGCACCTCAGGGGGCCATGGCTACACCTTC. This sequence encodes CASSTSGGHGYTF. The rearrangement joins TRBV9 to TRBJ1-2; TRBD1 aligns across 8 bases. CDR3 length: 13 residues. J was trimmed by 6 bases and V by 4 bases; bases with no gene match: 5. Per germline, CDR1 SGDLS and CDR2 YYNGEE.

The DNA for the CDR3 is TGTGCCAGCTCACCACTAGGGGGAGGAGGCTACGAGCAGTACTTC. This sequence encodes CASSPLGGGGYEQYF. The chain couples TRBV7-2 to TRBJ2-7, with D perhaps assigned TRBD1 or TRBD2 (6 bases each). V gave up 8 bases and J gave up 3 bases, with 20 bases separating them. Germline-derived CDR1 and CDR2 are SGHTA and FQGNSA. The CDR3 spans 15 residues.

V and J are TRBV10-3 and TRBJ2-7, with D possibly being TRBD1 or TRBD2 (5 bases each). The CDR3 is 16 amino acids. V lost 3 bases, J lost 3 bases, and 18 bases lay in between. Germline lookup yields CDR1 ENHRY and CDR2 SYGVKD. This CDR3 is CAISEFRDGARYEQYF. CDR3 coding DNA: TGTGCCATCAGTGAATTCCGGGACGGAGCTCGCTACGAGCAGTACTTC.

The chain has TRBV15 and TRBJ1-1; perhaps TRBD1 as D (5 bases). Germline CDR1 reads LNHNV; CDR2 reads YYDKDF (reference sequence). Trimming left V 11 bases short and J 5 bases short, with 15 bases between. This CDR3 contains 12 residues. CDR3 nucleotides: TGTGCCTTCCGGCAGGGAGAGACTGAAGCTTTCTTT. Translated: CAFRQGETEAFF.

V is TRBV5-1 and J is TRBJ1-5; 9 bases agree with TRBD1. The CDR3 length is 13 residues. From germline, CDR1 is SGHRS and CDR2 YFSETQ. With 9 bases clipped from V and 7 bases from J, the junction kept 8 bases outside the gene matches. The DNA for the CDR3 is TGCGCCAATAAAGGACAGGGGCTACAGCCCCAGCATTTT. Its translation is CANKGQGLQPQHF.

This clone was observed a single time. V is TRBV4-3 and J is TRBJ2-1; 9 nucleotides align to TRBD2. CDR3 length: 17 residues. Per the germline V gene, CDR1 is LGHNA and CDR2 is YSLEER. V lost 0 bases to trimming and J lost 5 bases; unmatched junction nucleotides: 8. As DNA, the CDR3 is TGCGCCAGCAGCCAAGAGCCCGTAGCGGGAGAAGACAATGAGCAGTTCTTC. Its translation: CASSQEPVAGEDNEQFF.

The chain joins TRBV9 to TRBJ1-2; D gene ambiguous. This CDR3 has 15 residues. From germline, CDR1 is SGDLS and CDR2 YYNGEE. V lost 3 bases and J lost 4, with 16 bases in between. CDR3 protein: CASSARITSTYGYTF. The CDR3 DNA reads TGTGCCAGCAGCGCCCGGATTACAAGTACCTATGGCTACACCTTC.

CDR3 region: CASSFHGGSTEAFF. CDR3 sequence (DNA): TGTGCCAGCAGCTTCCACGGAGGGAGTACTGAAGCTTTCTTT. V usage is TRBV7-2 and J usage is TRBJ1-1; D is uncertain. Germline-derived CDR1 and CDR2 are SGHTA and FQGNSA. V was clipped by 3 bases and J by 5 bases, with 13 bases between them. The CDR3 is 14 amino acids.

The DNA for the CDR3 is TGTGCCAGCAGCTTGGGGGAACCCTACACAGATACGCAGTATTTT. Its translation: CASSLGEPYTDTQYF. This sequence joins TRBV5-6 and TRBJ2-3; no clear D gene. Germline CDR1 is SGHDT and CDR2 is YYEEEE. The CDR3 length is 15 residues. Trimming cost V 0 bases and J 2 bases, with 10 bases left between them.